The 10 T cell receptor beta chains given below trace back to one sample, sequenced in a study of memory CD4+ T cells and cytomegalovirus serostatus. The sort gate was single viable CD3+CD4+CD8-CD45RO+ cells for memory CD4+ T cells. Sequencing was performed with immunoSEQ multiplex PCR; in TCRdb, only in-frame clones are kept and a portion is missing. The data contain about 56,000 clones, around 80% of them singletons. The sequenced sample was memory CD4+ T cells from blood. The receptors were gathered from an adult in good health and CMV-seronegative.

The rearrangement joins TRBV6-6 to TRBJ2-5; D might be TRBD1 (6 bases). The CDR3 is 14 amino acids. V was clipped by 6 bases and J by 6 bases, with 17 bases between them. Per the germline V gene, CDR1 is MNHNY and CDR2 is SVGAGI (reference sequence). CDR3 DNA sequence: TGTGCCAGCAGCCAAAATACAGGGCGGAAGACCCAGTACTTC. This translates into CASSQNTGRKTQYF.

The chain couples TRBV7-2 to TRBJ2-3; no definite D call. The CDR3 spans 13 residues. The germline V and J ends were trimmed by 3 bases and 5 bases, with 9 bases remaining between them. Germline assignment: CDR1 SGHTA and CDR2 FQGNSA. CDR3 amino acids: CASSLKQRDTQYF. For the CDR3, the DNA is TGTGCCAGCAGCTTGAAGCAGCGAGATACGCAGTATTTT.

This chain connects TRBV11-1 to TRBJ2-4, with D perhaps assigned TRBD1 or TRBD2 (6 bases each). The germline V gene has CDR1 SGHAT and CDR2 FQDESV (reference sequence). CDR3 length: 13 residues. The V end lost 5 bases, the J end lost 7 bases, and 12 bases lay between the germline ends. CDR3 loop: CASSARGGNIQYF. The CDR3, as DNA: TGTGCCAGCAGCGCGCGAGGGGGGAACATTCAGTACTTC.

This clone was recorded only once. The rearrangement links TRBV14 to TRBJ2-2, with 8 bases fitting TRBD1. The CDR3 consists of 15 residues. V shed 4 bases and J 4 bases; nucleotides not matched to a gene: 5. Germline CDR1 reads SGHDN; CDR2 reads FVKESK. The DNA for the CDR3 is TGTGCCAGCAGCCCAAGACAGGGGCGCACCGGGGAGCTGTTTTTT. Encoded protein: CASSPRQGRTGELFF.

The rearrangement joins TRBV6-4 to TRBJ2-1; weak D call: TRBD1 (5 bases). Germline V gives CDR1 MRHNA, CDR2 SNTAGT. Deletions cut 0 bases from V and 2 bases from J, with 11 bases between. CDR3 size: 16 residues. CDR3 nucleotide sequence: TGTGCCAGCAGTGACTCCTACAGGCCGGCCTACAATGAGCAGTTCTTC. This translates into CASSDSYRPAYNEQFF.

The V gene is TRBV9, the J gene TRBJ2-2; 7 positions agree with TRBD2. The CDR3 totals 17 residues. The germline V gene has CDR1 SGDLS and CDR2 YYNGEE. The trim removed 4 bases at V and 0 bases at J, leaving 9 bases unmatched. The CDR3 loop is CASSPWGAGANTGELFF. CDR3 sequence (DNA): TGTGCCAGCAGCCCATGGGGCGCGGGGGCGAACACCGGGGAGCTGTTTTTT.

The rearrangement links TRBV7-8 to TRBJ2-7, with a tentative D call TRBD2 (6 bases). Trimming took off 7 bases at V and 5 bases at J, with 18 bases between the two ends. This CDR3 is 14 amino acids long. The germline V gene has CDR1 SGHVS and CDR2 FQNEAQ. The CDR3 spells CASKREASSDEQYF. The CDR3 DNA follows: TGTGCCAGCAAGAGGGAGGCTAGTTCTGACGAGCAGTACTTC.

The CDR3 region has the DNA TGTGCCAGCAGCTTAGACAGGACCTACAATGAGCAGTTCTTC. This translates into CASSLDRTYNEQFF. V usage is TRBV7-2 and J usage is TRBJ2-1, with D perhaps matching TRBD1 (5 bases). The CDR3 extends over 14 amino acids. Germline V gene lookup returns CDR1 SGHTA and CDR2 FQGNSA. Trimming took off 1 base at V and 2 bases at J, with 6 bases between the two ends.

This clone was seen a single time. V is TRBV18 and J is TRBJ1-1; maybe TRBD1 (5 bases). The CDR3 contains 17 residues. Germline V gene lookup returns CDR1 KGHSH and CDR2 LQKENI. V shed 3 bases and J shed 1 base, with 18 bases lying between them. CDR3: CASSPLGARGENTEAFF. In DNA, the CDR3 is TGTGCCAGCTCACCTCTTGGGGCCCGGGGCGAGAACACTGAAGCTTTCTTT.

This clone has just one count. The chain links TRBV19 to TRBJ2-3, with D perhaps TRBD1 (5 bases). This CDR3 contains 16 residues. The V and J ends lost 3 bases and 1 base respectively, with 14 bases between them. Looked up from germline, CDR1 is LNHDA and CDR2 is SQIVND (reference sequence). The CDR3 region is CASSIGAITRTDTQYF. The CDR3 DNA sequence: TGTGCCAGTAGTATTGGGGCCATCACTCGCACAGATACGCAGTATTTT.